A selection of T cell receptor beta chains follows, all from one sample in a study of tumor-infiltrating lymphocytes in primary liver carcinoma. TCRdb reprocessed the multiplex PCR reads via MiXCR and lists one record per CDR3 protein. The sample consists of around 54,000 distinct CDR3 sequences, about 68% of them appearing once. Material: liver tumor tissue from sampling region 2. The source of these receptors is a man aged 35 to 55 with primary liver carcinoma and hepatitis B virus infection. CDR3s leave out the opening cysteine and the closing phenylalanine or tryptophan. A D gene is named only where the DNA matches it firmly.

v_call d_call cdr3_aa
TRBV4-1 TRBD1 AGSLSQGARKNEQL
TRBV5-8 NA TSSQTSYNEQF
TRBV13 NA VSSVGQGAL
TRBV29-1 TRBD2 SVVSGDYYERF
TRBV29-1 NA SVEALGVGGYS
TRBV4-1 TRBD1 ACSPQGTGVSNQPQH
TRBV5-1 NA ASSLEEVRGSQETQY
TRBV29-1 TRBD2 NVGLAALITGELF
TRBV11-2 NA ANCLGALSGFQETQY
TRBV18 TRBD1 ASSSRQGEDEQF
TRBV2 NA ASKLGQNTEAF